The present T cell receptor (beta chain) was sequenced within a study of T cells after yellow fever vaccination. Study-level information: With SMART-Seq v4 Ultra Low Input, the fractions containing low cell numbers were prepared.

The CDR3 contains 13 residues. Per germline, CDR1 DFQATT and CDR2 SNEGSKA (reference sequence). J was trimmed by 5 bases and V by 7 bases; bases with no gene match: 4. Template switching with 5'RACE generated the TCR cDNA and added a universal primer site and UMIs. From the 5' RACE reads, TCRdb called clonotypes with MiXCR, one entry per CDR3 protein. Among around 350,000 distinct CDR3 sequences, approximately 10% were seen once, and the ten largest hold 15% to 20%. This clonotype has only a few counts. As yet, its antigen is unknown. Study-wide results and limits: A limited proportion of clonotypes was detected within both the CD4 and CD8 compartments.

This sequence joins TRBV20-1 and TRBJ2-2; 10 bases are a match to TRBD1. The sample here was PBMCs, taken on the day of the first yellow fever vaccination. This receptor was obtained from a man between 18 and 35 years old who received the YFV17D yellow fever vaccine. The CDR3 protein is CSGKGQGTGELFF. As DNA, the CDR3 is TGCAGTGGCAAGGGACAGGGGACCGGGGAGCTGTTTTTT.